Listed here is a single TCR beta chain. Its antigen is not identified. The data belong to a study of shared clonotypes between healthy human individuals. CD4+ cells underwent separation, giving CD45RA+ naive and CD45RA-negative memory subsets. The protocol was immunoSEQ multiplex PCR, while the TCRdb copy is restricted to in-frame clones and leaves out a portion. The sample comprises around 700,000 clones, more than 70% of which are singletons, and about 1.8% rests with the top ten. CDR1 WSHSY and CDR2 SAAADI come from the germline V gene. V was pared by 4 bases and J by 2 bases, with 6 bases between. There are 12 residues in the CDR3. Whole-study findings and limits: Memory subsets generally showed lower estimated richness than naive subsets.

The sample consisted of memory CD4+ T cells sorted from blood. The subset denotes: CD45RA-negative fraction. This receptor was obtained from a woman under 40 in good health. The chain uses TRBV10-2 and TRBJ2-7; no firm D call. CDR3 coding DNA: TGCGCCAGCAGTGGTTTAGCCTACGAGCAGTACTTC. Amino acid sequence: CASSGLAYEQYF.